The 6 T cell receptor beta chains listed next were all sequenced from one sample in a study of blood T cells in healthy people across ages. Together with a sample-barcoded 5' primer, a J-beta primer mix was included in a second PCR lasting about 6 to 11 cycles. Via MiXCR, TCRdb re-called the 5' RACE reads, giving one row per CDR3 protein. The sample comprises roughly 800,000 distinct CDR3 sequences, 40% to 65% of which are singletons, and roughly two fifths rests with the top ten. Sequencing input: blood. The receptors were sampled from an elderly man in good health.

The rearrangement uses TRBV2 and TRBJ2-4; D unresolved. Trimming pared 7 bases from V and 15 bases from J, leaving 19 bases between. This CDR3 comprises 12 residues. Per the germline V gene, CDR1 is SNHLY and CDR2 is FYNNEI. The CDR3 DNA follows: TGTGCCAGCACGAACGGACGCTCTATCCTGTACTTC. This codes for CASTNGRSILYF.

The chain combines TRBV20-1 with TRBJ1-1; no clear D gene. The CDR3 is 11 residues long. The V and J ends lost 4 bases and 3 bases respectively, with 6 bases between them. The germline V gene encodes CDR1 DFQATT and CDR2 SNEGSKA (reference sequence). CDR3 sequence: CSATFDTEAFF. The CDR3 bases are TGCAGTGCTACCTTTGACACTGAAGCTTTCTTT.

The table lists this clonotype with a few counts. This rearrangement joins TRBV7-2 to TRBJ1-2, with TRBD1 as a possible D gene (6 bases). Looked up from germline, CDR1 is SGHTA and CDR2 is FQGNSA. This CDR3 is 13 amino acids long. V lost 7 bases and J lost 0, with 9 bases in between. The CDR3: CASTDSPNYGYTF. Here the CDR3 DNA reads TGTGCCAGCACGGACAGTCCTAACTATGGCTACACCTTC.

This chain links TRBV27 with TRBJ2-7; the D gene could be TRBD1 or TRBD2 (5 bases each). The CDR3 extends over 13 amino acids. Trimming pared 5 bases from V and 6 bases from J, leaving 14 bases between. Germline values: CDR1 MNHEY, CDR2 SMNVEV (reference sequence). The CDR3 DNA sequence: TGTGCCAGCAGTCCCAGCATGGGGACCGAGCAGTACTTC. It is translated as CASSPSMGTEQYF.

The chain combines TRBV7-3 with TRBJ2-1, with 13 bases lining up with TRBD2. The CDR3 sequence is 15 residues long. J gave up 6 bases and V 5 bases, and 4 bases lay outside the gene matches. Germline CDR1 is SGHTA and CDR2 is FQGTGA. The chain's CDR3 is CASSPTSGRFNEQFF. CDR3 DNA sequence: TGTGCCAGCAGCCCGACTAGCGGGAGGTTCAATGAGCAGTTCTTC.

The V gene is TRBV15, the J gene TRBJ1-5; 7 bases agree with TRBD1. The CDR3 extends over 17 amino acids. V lost 0 bases and J lost 4; bases outside the gene matches: 9. From germline, CDR1 is LNHNV and CDR2 YYDKDF (reference sequence). Here the CDR3 reads CATSRDRLTGANQPQHF. CDR3 sequence (DNA): TGTGCCACCAGCAGAGACCGTCTCACAGGGGCTAATCAGCCCCAGCATTTT.